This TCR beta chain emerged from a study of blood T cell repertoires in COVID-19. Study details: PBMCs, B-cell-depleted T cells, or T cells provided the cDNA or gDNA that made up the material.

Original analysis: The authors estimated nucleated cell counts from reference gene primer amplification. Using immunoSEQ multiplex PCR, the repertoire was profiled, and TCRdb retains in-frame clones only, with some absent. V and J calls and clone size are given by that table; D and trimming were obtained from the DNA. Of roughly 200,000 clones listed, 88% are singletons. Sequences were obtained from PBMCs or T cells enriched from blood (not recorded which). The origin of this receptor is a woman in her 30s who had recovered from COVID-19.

CDR3 residues: CASSYEGAGNTIYF. The CDR3 bases are TGCGCCAGCAGCTACGAGGGGGCTGGAAACACCATATATTTT. The genes are TRBV5-1 and TRBJ1-3; tentative D call: TRBD1 (6 bases). This CDR3 contains 14 residues. V lost 3 bases, J lost 2 bases, and 9 bases lay in between. Germline CDR1 and CDR2: SGHRS and YFSETQ.